A selection of T cell receptor beta chains follows, all from one sample in a study of shared clonotypes between healthy human individuals. TCRdb's copy holds only in-frame clones and misses some; the assay was immunoSEQ multiplex PCR. The table includes 2 million to 2.5 million clones, more than 90% detected once. The sequenced sample was naive CD4+ T cells sorted from blood. Every receptor here comes from a man younger than 30 in good health. Each CDR3 is given without its conserved first and last residue. Each record gives: clone size, J gene, V gene, CDR3 length, CDR3 protein. For some rows the clone size is stated as once, few or many, or as a class when expanded; others skip it.

clone_size: NA
j_call: TRBJ2-7
v_call: TRBV7-2
cdr3_length: 12
cdr3_aa: ASSHIQSSYEQY

clone_size: NA
j_call: TRBJ2-7
v_call: TRBV7-2
cdr3_length: 11
cdr3_aa: ASRGLAAYEQY

clone_size: NA
j_call: TRBJ2-7
v_call: TRBV15
cdr3_length: 15
cdr3_aa: ATSRDNEQGHSYEQY

clone_size: NA
j_call: TRBJ2-3
v_call: TRBV18
cdr3_length: 16
cdr3_aa: ASSPPLTSGRVIDTQY

clone_size: NA
j_call: TRBJ1-3
v_call: TRBV7-9
cdr3_length: 12
cdr3_aa: ASSVDSSGNTIY

clone_size: NA
j_call: TRBJ1-2
v_call: TRBV15
cdr3_length: 14
cdr3_aa: ATSRTRDGRGYGYT

clone_size: NA
j_call: TRBJ2-7
v_call: TRBV4-3
cdr3_length: 15
cdr3_aa: ASSQDVGLAGAQEQY

clone_size: NA
j_call: TRBJ1-5
v_call: TRBV10-3
cdr3_length: 14
cdr3_aa: AISASGTGTNQPQH

clone_size: NA
j_call: TRBJ2-1
v_call: TRBV7-8
cdr3_length: 14
cdr3_aa: ASSLGVISGYNEQF

clone_size: NA
j_call: TRBJ2-4
v_call: TRBV7-2
cdr3_length: 12
cdr3_aa: ASSLRTATNIQY

clone_size: NA
j_call: TRBJ2-5
v_call: TRBV4-3
cdr3_length: 15
cdr3_aa: ASSQDSTSGSLETQY

clone_size: NA
j_call: TRBJ2-1
v_call: TRBV25-1
cdr3_length: 12
cdr3_aa: ASSAAGGYNEQF

clone_size: once
j_call: TRBJ2-7
v_call: TRBV5-1
cdr3_length: 13
cdr3_aa: ASSYGSGVNYEQY

clone_size: NA
j_call: TRBJ1-5
v_call: TRBV19
cdr3_length: 14
cdr3_aa: ASSMVRAGKNQPQH

clone_size: once
j_call: TRBJ2-5
v_call: TRBV7-2
cdr3_length: 15
cdr3_aa: ASSLGLAGGRKMAQY

clone_size: NA
j_call: TRBJ1-1
v_call: TRBV4-1
cdr3_length: 14
cdr3_aa: ASSQEAGHWNTEAF

clone_size: NA
j_call: TRBJ2-5
v_call: TRBV5-4
cdr3_length: 12
cdr3_aa: ASSSGQSEETQY

clone_size: NA
j_call: TRBJ2-7
v_call: TRBV6-5
cdr3_length: 13
cdr3_aa: ASSAPELGSYEQY

clone_size: once
j_call: TRBJ2-3
v_call: TRBV5-1
cdr3_length: 11
cdr3_aa: ASSGGNTDTQY

clone_size: NA
j_call: TRBJ2-3
v_call: TRBV5-1
cdr3_length: 13
cdr3_aa: ASSLRIAGTDTQY

clone_size: NA
j_call: TRBJ2-5
v_call: TRBV29-1
cdr3_length: 11
cdr3_aa: SVVGQAGETQY

clone_size: NA
j_call: TRBJ1-1
v_call: TRBV30
cdr3_length: 10
cdr3_aa: AWSPDGPEAF